The clone carrying this TCR beta chain was detected a few times. Its specificity is not known. This specimen belongs to a study of blood T cells in healthy people across ages. Study results and limitations: Nothing was known about donor CMV status, and this possibly confounded expanded clonotype changes. Older age went with lower TCR beta diversity per million T cells, in a roughly linear way. When set beside aged donors, long-lived donors presented more naive CD4+ cells and higher diversity.

Unmatched junction bases numbered 12, after V lost 3 bases and J lost 1 base. Germline assignment: CDR1 MDHEN and CDR2 SYDVKM. The CDR3 is 18 amino acids. Then a second PCR, running roughly 7 to 11 cycles, was carried out with a sample-barcoded 5' primer and a J-beta primer mix. Each CDR3 protein gets one entry after TCRdb re-called the 5' RACE reads with MiXCR. The sample includes nearly 800,000 distinct CDR3 sequences, more than 50% of them seen just once. Each donor gave approximately 9.1 milliliters of peripheral blood. Sequenced sample: blood. The V and J genes are TRBV28 and TRBJ2-7; 10 nucleotides match TRBD2. This sequence was found in a man aged 35-49 years in good health. The CDR3 reads CASSFPQTLAGVSYEQYF. The CDR3 DNA reads TGTGCCAGCAGTTTCCCCCAGACGCTAGCGGGAGTATCCTACGAGCAGTACTTC.